These 26 T cell receptor beta chains were sequenced from one sample in a study of vaccination and CD4 T cells after COVID-19. Sequenced with the Oncomine TCR Beta short-read assay was DNA taken from cultured CD4+ T cells. TCRdb used MiXCR to reprocess the PCR reads, holding one entry per CDR3 protein. The repertoire has approximately 15,000 distinct CDR3 sequences, about a fifth of them found once; the top ten carry around 12%. Treatment specified: 10-day PBMC culture with coronavirus spike peptide pools or control peptides (ViraFEST assay). Antigens of these TCRs are unknown. The material sequenced was CD4+ T cells from blood, cultured in vitro, taken before SARS-CoV-2 vaccination. The receptors derive from a human donor who received a COVID-19 vaccine.

The chain's CDR3 is CASSLPRGSNEKLFF. In nucleotides, the CDR3 is TGTGCCAGCAGCCTCCCCCGCGGTTCCAATGAAAAACTGTTTTTT. This sequence joins TRBV7-9 and TRBJ1-4; no definite D call. Per the germline V gene, CDR1 is SEHNR and CDR2 is FQNEAQ (reference sequence). The ends were cut back, 5 bases at V and 5 bases at J, with 15 bases in the middle. The CDR3 totals 15 residues. The complete variable domain, with remaining parts taken from reference TRBV7-9 and TRBJ1-4, reads DTGVSQNPRHKITKRGQNVTFRCDPISEHNRLYWYRQTLGQGPEFLTYFQNEAQLEKSRLLSDRFSAERPKGSFSTLEIQRTEQGDSAMYLCASSLPRGSNEKLFFGSGTQLSVL.

This clonotype came up a few times. The J gene is TRBJ2-6, the V gene TRBV19, with D tentatively TRBD1 (6 bases). The CDR3 is 17 amino acids. Germline-derived CDR1 and CDR2 are LNHDA and SQIVND (reference sequence). The ends were cut back, 2 bases at V and 0 bases at J, with 11 bases in the middle. The CDR3 nucleotides are TGTGCCAGTAGTATACAGCTAGGGGGCTCTGGGGCCAACGTCCTGACTTTC. It translates to CASSIQLGGSGANVLTF.

This clonotype has a handful of counts. The J gene is TRBJ1-3, the V gene TRBV10-2; 8 bases align to TRBD1. Germline CDR1 reads WSHSY; CDR2 reads SAAADI. V was clipped by 6 bases and J by 2 bases; unmatched bases: 6. The CDR3 loop spans 15 amino acids. In DNA, the CDR3 is TGCGCCAGCAGGGACAGGGTGGACCCTGGAAACACCATATATTTT. Translation: CASRDRVDPGNTIYF.

This chain uses TRBV25-1 with TRBJ2-7; TRBD1 matches at 10 bases. The CDR3 consists of 15 residues. Trimming took 6 bases from V and 5 from J; bases not matched to a gene: 10. The germline V gene has CDR1 MGHDK and CDR2 SYGVNS. The CDR3 protein is CASSPGTGVPDEQYF. In DNA, the CDR3 is TGTGCCAGCAGCCCCGGGACAGGGGTTCCCGACGAGCAGTACTTC.

The chain employs TRBV2 and TRBJ2-2; the D is unclear. V lost 7 bases to trimming and J lost 0 bases, with 6 bases between them. Germline CDR1 is SNHLY and CDR2 is FYNNEI. CDR3 length: 13 amino acids. CDR3 in amino acids: CASTDANTGELFF. The CDR3 region has the DNA TGTGCCAGCACTGACGCGAACACCGGGGAGCTGTTTTTT.

This clonotype was counted only a few times. This chain links TRBV30 with TRBJ2-3; D gene uncertain. This CDR3 has 11 amino acids. V lost 1 base and J 12 bases, leaving 11 bases between the germline ends. Germline V CDR1 and CDR2: GTSNPN, SVGIG (reference sequence). In DNA form, the CDR3 reads TGTGCCTGGAGTGCTCCAAAACTCCAGTATTTT. Its translation is CAWSAPKLQYF.

This clonotype appeared a few times. The rearrangement links TRBV15 to TRBJ2-3; TRBD1 is a possible D gene (5 bases). CDR1 and CDR2 (germline): LNHNV, YYDKDF (reference sequence). This CDR3 spans 15 amino acids. Trimming stripped 0 bases from V and 0 bases from J, with 7 bases between. The CDR3 protein is CATSRDRDSTDTQYF. CDR3 DNA: TGTGCCACCAGCAGAGACAGGGATAGCACAGATACGCAGTATTTT. Drawing the rest from reference TRBV15 and TRBJ2-3, the complete variable domain is DAMVIQNPRYQVTQFGKPVTLSCSQTLNHNVMYWYQQKSSQAPKLLFHYYDKDFNNEADTPDNFQSRRPNTSFCFLDIRSPGLGDTAMYLCATSRDRDSTDTQYFGPGTRLTVL.

V is TRBV20-1 and J is TRBJ2-3, with 9 bases fitting TRBD2. This CDR3 spans 15 amino acids. Germline V lookup: CDR1 DFQATT, CDR2 SNEGSKA (reference sequence). The V and J ends lost 3 bases and 3 bases, in that order; junction bases with no gene match: 7. The CDR3 spells CSARGGGVSTDTQYF. CDR3 in DNA: TGCAGTGCTAGGGGCGGGGGGGTATCAACAGATACGCAGTATTTT.

The chain couples TRBV5-1 to TRBJ2-7, with D hard to call. Trimming shortened V by 0 bases and J by 3 bases, and 10 bases separated the two germline ends. From germline, CDR1 is SGHRS and CDR2 YFSETQ. The CDR3 contains 14 residues. The CDR3 DNA reads TGCGCCAGCAGCTTGGACGGTTTGCTCTACGAGCAGTACTTC. Translated, it gives CASSLDGLLYEQYF.

The chain couples TRBV6-5 to TRBJ1-2, with D hard to call. Germline V CDR1 and CDR2: MNHEY, SVGAGI. Trimming stripped 0 bases from V and 8 bases from J, with 16 bases between. The CDR3 runs to 15 residues. For the CDR3, the DNA is TGTGCCAGCAGTTACTCGAAAGAAGGAGGGAAAGGCTACACCTTC. It yields the protein CASSYSKEGGKGYTF.

In this sample, this clonotype turned up a few times. The V gene is TRBV6-1, the J gene TRBJ1-2, with TRBD1 matching 7 bases. V was pared by 5 bases and J by 4 bases, with 10 bases of the junction left unmatched. The germline V gene has CDR1 MNHNS and CDR2 SASEGT. The CDR3 contains 15 residues. The CDR3 here is CASSTGPGQIYGYTF. CDR3 DNA sequence: TGTGCCAGCAGTACGGGGCCGGGACAGATCTATGGCTACACCTTC.

This chain uses TRBV12-3 or TRBV12-4 with TRBJ1-5, with TRBD1 matching over 7 bases. V lost 6 bases and J lost 6; bases outside the gene matches: 14. This CDR3 is 16 amino acids long. In DNA, the CDR3 is TGTGCCAGCAGCGATGGACAGGCCCCAGAACGTCAGCCCCAGCATTTT. This sequence encodes CASSDGQAPERQPQHF.

The chain joins TRBV4-2 to TRBJ2-7, with a tentative D call TRBD2 (6 bases). The germline V gene has CDR1 LGHNA and CDR2 YNFKEQ. The CDR3 has 14 amino acids. The V gene lost 0 bases and the J gene lost 7 bases, with 13 bases spanning the gap. CDR3 sequence: CASSQDLAGREQYF. In nucleotides, the CDR3 is TGTGCCAGCAGCCAAGATCTGGCGGGGCGGGAGCAGTACTTC.

This clonotype was recorded a few times. The chain employs TRBV7-8 and TRBJ1-3; TRBD1 aligns across 7 bases. J gave up 3 bases and V 5 bases, and 10 bases lay outside the gene matches. The CDR3 contains 16 residues. Germline CDR1 is SGHVS and CDR2 is FQNEAQ. CDR3 DNA: TGTGCCAGCAGCCCACGACAGGGACTTTTTGGAAACACCATATATTTT. This codes for CASSPRQGLFGNTIYF.

This chain connects TRBV24-1 to TRBJ2-3; TRBD1 matches at 7 bases. V was clipped by 3 bases and J by 5 bases; unmatched bases: 4. The CDR3 loop spans 14 amino acids. The V gene's germline CDR1 is KGHDR and CDR2 SFDVKD. This chain's CDR3 is CATSDPGGIDTQYF. In DNA form, the CDR3 reads TGTGCCACCAGTGATCCAGGGGGTATAGATACGCAGTATTTT.

The chain uses TRBV6-1 and TRBJ1-3; tentative D call: TRBD1 (6 bases). Germline loops: CDR1 MNHNS, CDR2 SASEGT. The CDR3 is 14 amino acids. V shed 7 bases and J shed 7 bases, with 17 bases lying between them. The CDR3 is CASTPGVQGNTIYF. CDR3 in DNA: TGTGCCAGCACCCCGGGGGTTCAGGGGAACACCATATATTTT.

This clonotype has just a few counts. This chain links TRBV7-9 with TRBJ2-6; D is unresolved. CDR3 size: 14 residues. Germline CDR1 and CDR2: SEHNR and FQNEAQ (reference sequence). With 6 bases removed from V and 0 bases from J, the gap between germline ends came to 6 bases. The CDR3 loop is CASRGVSGANVLTF. CDR3 bases: TGTGCCAGCAGAGGCGTCTCTGGGGCCAACGTCCTGACTTTC.

This clonotype ranks as medium-sized. The chain recombines TRBV6-1 with TRBJ2-1; 9 nucleotides line up with TRBD2. The CDR3 consists of 15 residues. Germline values: CDR1 MNHNS, CDR2 SASEGT. After removal of 6 bases from V and 5 bases from J, the junction contained 8 bases not matched to a gene. For the CDR3, the DNA is TGTGCCAGCAGATCAAGCGGGGGGCCAAACAATGAGCAGTTCTTC. Its translation: CASRSSGGPNNEQFF.

The V and J genes are TRBV15 and TRBJ2-5; a possible D gene is TRBD2 (6 bases). Germline V gives CDR1 LNHNV, CDR2 YYDKDF (reference sequence). Trimming cost V 5 bases and J 2 bases, with 12 bases left between them. The CDR3 loop spans 14 amino acids. The CDR3 coding sequence is TGTGCCACCAGCGCCGGGAGCCTTCAAGAGACCCAGTACTTC. This encodes CATSAGSLQETQYF.

The chain couples TRBV18 to TRBJ1-1; 7 nucleotides align to TRBD1. Trimming cost V 6 bases and J 1 base; bases outside gene matches: 11. Germline values: CDR1 KGHSH, CDR2 LQKENI. This CDR3 spans 16 amino acids. The chain's CDR3 is CASSSRGGGPNTEAFF. In nucleotides, the CDR3 is TGTGCCAGCTCCTCCAGGGGAGGGGGCCCGAACACTGAAGCTTTCTTT.

This clonotype was observed a few times. J is TRBJ1-1 and V is TRBV20-1, with 11 bases matching TRBD1. Looked up from germline, CDR1 is DFQATT and CDR2 is SNEGSKA (reference sequence). The CDR3 runs to 14 residues. V dropped 6 bases and J dropped 6; count of bases not matched to a gene: 9. CDR3 coding DNA: TGCAGTGCCGTTAGCGGGACAGGGGGACCTGAAGCTTTCTTT. Protein: CSAVSGTGGPEAFF.

The rearrangement uses TRBV30 and TRBJ1-2; tentatively, D is TRBD1 (5 bases). The germline V gene has CDR1 GTSNPN and CDR2 SVGIG (reference sequence). V lost 3 bases and J lost 8, with 13 bases in between. The CDR3 extends over 12 amino acids. The CDR3 is CAWSFPGRGYTF. For the CDR3, the DNA is TGTGCCTGGAGCTTCCCGGGGCGAGGCTACACCTTC.

The gene calls are TRBV6-8 and TRBJ1-6; the D is unclear. The V and J ends lost 6 bases and 5 bases respectively, with 11 bases between them. The CDR3 sequence is 14 residues long. Germline V lookup: CDR1 MNHGY, CDR2 SAAAGT. The CDR3 DNA follows: TGTGCCAGCAGAAGCCCACGGAATAATTCACCCCTCCACTTT. As protein: CASRSPRNNSPLHF.

The rearrangement links TRBV19 to TRBJ1-5, with no clear D. The CDR3 sequence is 12 residues long. Germline values: CDR1 LNHDA, CDR2 SQIVND (reference sequence). The ends were cut back, 7 bases at V and 2 bases at J, with 6 bases in the middle. CDR3 in amino acids: CASTFGNQPQHF. CDR3 sequence (DNA): TGTGCCAGTACATTTGGCAATCAGCCCCAGCATTTT.

V usage is TRBV20-1 and J usage is TRBJ1-1; a possible D gene is TRBD1 (6 bases). CDR1 is DFQATT and CDR2 is SNEGSKA in the germline V gene (reference sequence). V shed 5 bases and J shed 4 bases, with 14 bases lying between them. The CDR3 is 13 amino acids. This CDR3 reads CSASQGRGTEAFF. The CDR3, as DNA: TGCAGTGCTTCACAGGGCAGAGGCACTGAAGCTTTCTTT.

This clonotype was observed a few times. In DNA, the CDR3 is TGTGCCAGCAGCTCTTACAGGTCGAGCTCCTACGAGCAGTACTTC. Translation gives CASSSYRSSSYEQYF. The rearrangement joins TRBV7-6 to TRBJ2-7, with a weak D call TRBD1 (5 bases). The germline gives CDR1 SGHVS, CDR2 FNYEAQ. V lost 4 bases and J lost 0, with 13 bases in between. The CDR3 loop spans 15 amino acids.